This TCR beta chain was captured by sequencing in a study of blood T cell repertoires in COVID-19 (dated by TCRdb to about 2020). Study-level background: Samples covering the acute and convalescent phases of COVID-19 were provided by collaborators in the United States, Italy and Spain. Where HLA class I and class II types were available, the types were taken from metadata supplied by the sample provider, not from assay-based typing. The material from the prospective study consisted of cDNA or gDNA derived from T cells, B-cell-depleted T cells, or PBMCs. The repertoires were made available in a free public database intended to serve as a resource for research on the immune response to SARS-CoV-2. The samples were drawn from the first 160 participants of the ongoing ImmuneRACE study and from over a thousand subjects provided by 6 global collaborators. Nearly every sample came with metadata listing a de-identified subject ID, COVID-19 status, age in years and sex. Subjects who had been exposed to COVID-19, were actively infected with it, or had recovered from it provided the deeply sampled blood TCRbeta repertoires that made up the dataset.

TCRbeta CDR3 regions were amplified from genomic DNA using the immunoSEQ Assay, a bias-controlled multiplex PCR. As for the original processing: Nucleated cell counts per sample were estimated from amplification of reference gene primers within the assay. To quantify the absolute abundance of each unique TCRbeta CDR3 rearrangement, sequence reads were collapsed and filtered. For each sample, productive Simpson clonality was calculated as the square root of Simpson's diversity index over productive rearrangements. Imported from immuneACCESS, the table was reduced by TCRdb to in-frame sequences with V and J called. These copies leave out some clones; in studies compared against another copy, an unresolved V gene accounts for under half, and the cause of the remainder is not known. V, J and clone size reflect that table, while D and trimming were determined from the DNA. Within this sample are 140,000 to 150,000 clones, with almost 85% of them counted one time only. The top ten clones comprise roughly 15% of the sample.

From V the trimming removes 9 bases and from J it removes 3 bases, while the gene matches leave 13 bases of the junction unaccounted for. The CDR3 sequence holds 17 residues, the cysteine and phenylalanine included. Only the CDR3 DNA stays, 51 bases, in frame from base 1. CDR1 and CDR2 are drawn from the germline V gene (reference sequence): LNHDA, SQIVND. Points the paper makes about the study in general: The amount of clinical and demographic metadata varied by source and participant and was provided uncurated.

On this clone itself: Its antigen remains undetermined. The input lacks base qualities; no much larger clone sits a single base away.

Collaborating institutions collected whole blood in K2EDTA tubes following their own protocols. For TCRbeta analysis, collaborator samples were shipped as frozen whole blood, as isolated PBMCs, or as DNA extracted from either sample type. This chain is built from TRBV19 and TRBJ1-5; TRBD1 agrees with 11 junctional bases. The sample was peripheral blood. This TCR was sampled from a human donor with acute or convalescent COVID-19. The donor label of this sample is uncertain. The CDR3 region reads CASWTGGSIGYNQPQHF. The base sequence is TGTGCCAGCTGGACAGGGGGCTCTATCGGCTACAATCAGCCCCAGCATTTT.